A selection of T cell receptor beta chains follows, all from one sample in a study of T cell repertoires in cytomegalovirus infection. TCRdb analysed the reads with MiXCR anew, one entry per CDR3 protein. The sample includes approximately 400,000 distinct CDR3 sequences, about 33% of them seen just once. The sequencing sample was made of PBMCs. The receptor source for this set is a human donor in good health (CMV status not recorded). Some clones in this sample may be carry-over from other donors' samples. Both conserved end residues are part of each CDR3. The D gene is left open where the match is weak. The size field is filled for only some rows; it gives once, few, many or a size class.

v_gene	j_gene	abundance	d_gene	CDR3aa	CDR3nt
TRBV7-2	TRBJ1-5	many	TRBD1	CASSWTGGNDQPQHF	TGTGCCAGCAGCTGGACAGGGGGTAACGATCAGCCCCAGCATTTT
TRBV20-1	TRBJ2-1	many	TRBD2	CSAGTSGGARYNEQFF	TGCAGTGCTGGGACTAGCGGGGGGGCCAGGTACAATGAGCAGTTCTTC
TRBV2	TRBJ2-6	-	-	CASSEIVSGANVLTF	TGTGCCAGCAGTGAAATTGTCTCTGGGGCCAACGTCCTGACTTTC
TRBV4-1	TRBJ2-1	few	-	CASSQDPAGQWDEQFF	TGCGCCAGCAGCCAAGATCCAGCGGGCCAATGGGATGAGCAGTTCTTC
TRBV28	TRBJ1-1	few	-	CASSLGGRGEAFF	TGTGCCAGCAGTTTAGGGGGCCGGGGTGAAGCTTTCTTT
TRBV7-2	TRBJ2-1	many	-	CASSLDGQYNEQFF	TGTGCCAGCAGCTTAGACGGACAGTACAATGAGCAGTTCTTC
TRBV7-2	TRBJ2-2	-	-	CASSFNLGRTGELFF	TGTGCCAGCAGCTTCAATTTGGGACGGACCGGGGAGCTGTTTTTT
TRBV12-3/TRBV12-4	TRBJ1-4	-	-	CASSPQGMSEKLFF	TGTGCCAGCAGTCCACAGGGAATGAGTGAAAAACTGTTTTTT
TRBV6-5	TRBJ1-2	-	-	CASSYEARAPYGYTF	TGTGCCAGCAGTTACGAGGCCCGGGCGCCCTATGGCTACACCTTC
TRBV28	TRBJ1-1	few	-	CASSSPIVLAEAFF	TGTGCCAGCAGTTCCCCTATAGTATTGGCTGAAGCTTTCTTT
TRBV7-2	TRBJ2-3	many	-	CARGSTGTGTDTQYF	TGTGCCCGGGGGTCTACCGGGACAGGCACAGATACGCAGTATTTT
TRBV3-1	TRBJ1-2	-	-	CASSQQAGYTF	TGTGCCAGCAGCCAGCAGGCTGGCTACACCTTC
TRBV5-4	TRBJ1-2	few	TRBD1	CASSWDSYSNYGYTF	TGTGCCAGCAGCTGGGACAGCTATTCTAACTATGGCTACACCTTC
TRBV14	TRBJ2-2	once	-	CASSQDELVGTGELFF	TGTGCCAGCAGCCAAGATGAACTAGTTGGTACCGGGGAGCTGTTTTTT
TRBV20-1	TRBJ1-2	few	-	CSAREDGRGGYGYTF	TGCAGTGCTAGAGAGGATGGCAGGGGCGGGTATGGCTACACCTTC
TRBV15	TRBJ2-1	-	TRBD2	CATSNTSGGYNEQFF	TGTGCCACCAGCAACACTAGCGGGGGGTACAATGAGCAGTTCTTC
TRBV6-1	TRBJ2-5	few	-	CASTRVQETQYF	TGTGCCAGCACCAGGGTTCAAGAGACCCAGTACTTC
TRBV10-3	TRBJ2-7	few	TRBD1	CAIGQATSYEQYF	TGTGCCATAGGACAGGCGACATCCTACGAGCAGTACTTC
TRBV6-1	TRBJ2-7	-	TRBD1	CASSMTIRAGRGHYEQYF	TGTGCCAGCAGCATGACGATCAGAGCTGGCAGGGGGCACTACGAGCAGTACTTC
TRBV7-2	TRBJ1-5	many	-	CASSSEGRVQPQHF	TGTGCCAGCAGCTCAGAGGGCCGAGTTCAGCCCCAGCATTTT
TRBV5-1	TRBJ2-1	few	TRBD2	CASRLRVIAGADNEQFF	TGCGCCAGCAGATTGAGGGTAATAGCGGGGGCCGACAATGAGCAGTTCTTC
TRBV6-1	TRBJ1-5	-	-	CALSVQGRDQPQHF	TGTGCCCTCAGTGTCCAGGGCCGGGATCAGCCCCAGCATTTT
TRBV15	TRBJ1-3	-	-	CATSRGPGNTIYF	TGTGCCACCAGCCGAGGTCCCGGAAACACCATATATTTT
TRBV19	TRBJ1-4	-	-	CASGQSTNEKLFF	TGTGCCAGTGGACAGTCAACTAATGAAAAACTGTTTTTT
TRBV9	TRBJ1-6	-	-	CASSVDYRVDSPLHF	TGTGCCAGCAGCGTAGACTACAGGGTGGATTCACCCCTCCACTTT
TRBV4-1	TRBJ2-2	-	-	CASSQDHASSGELFF	TGCGCCAGCAGCCAAGATCACGCTTCGTCCGGGGAGCTGTTTTTT
TRBV15	TRBJ2-1	-	TRBD2	CATSSGGPSSYNEQFF	TGTGCCACCAGCTCGGGGGGACCCTCCTCCTACAATGAGCAGTTCTTC
TRBV6-1	TRBJ2-1	-	TRBD2	CSSRTSGLGEQFF	TGTTCCAGCAGGACTAGCGGGTTAGGTGAGCAGTTCTTC
TRBV27	TRBJ2-3	few	TRBD2	CASSSGGDDTDTQYF	TGTGCCAGCAGTTCGGGAGGGGATGACACAGATACGCAGTATTTT
TRBV5-1	TRBJ2-1	-	TRBD1	CASSETGLSYNEQFF	TGCGCCAGCAGCGAGACAGGGCTATCCTACAATGAGCAGTTCTTC
TRBV7-2	TRBJ2-6	-	-	CASSLMSGANVLTF	TGTGCCAGCAGCTTAATGTCCGGGGCCAACGTCCTGACTTTC
TRBV20-1	TRBJ1-1	-	-	CSARSRGSVTAFF	TGCAGTGCTAGGTCGCGAGGAAGCGTGACAGCTTTCTTT
TRBV20-1	TRBJ2-7	-	-	CSARDAREQYF	TGCAGTGCTAGAGATGCCCGCGAGCAGTACTTC
TRBV7-3	TRBJ2-1	-	-	CASSLRSSIYNEQFF	TGTGCCAGCAGCTTAAGATCCAGTATCTACAATGAGCAGTTCTTC
TRBV7-6	TRBJ2-4	-	TRBD2	CASSLKDGSSGGKNIQYF	TGTGCCAGCAGCCTTAAAGACGGTTCTAGCGGGGGGAAAAACATTCAGTACTTC
TRBV6-5	TRBJ2-1	-	-	CASSFTPRGGYNEQFF	TGTGCCAGCAGTTTTACCCCTCGGGGCGGATACAATGAGCAGTTCTTC
TRBV12-3/TRBV12-4	TRBJ1-2	few	TRBD1	CASRAQGSPYGYTF	TGTGCCAGCAGAGCACAGGGGTCCCCCTATGGCTACACCTTC
TRBV20-1	TRBJ2-2	-	TRBD2	CSADPSGGAAGELFF	TGCAGTGCCGACCCTAGCGGGGGGGCCGCCGGGGAGCTGTTTTTT
TRBV6-2/TRBV6-3	TRBJ1-5	few	-	CASSLTFGGGNAQPQHF	TGTGCCAGCAGCTTGACATTTGGAGGGGGTAATGCTCAGCCCCAGCATTTT
TRBV2	TRBJ2-2	-	TRBD1	CASRGTGLNTGERFF	TGTGCCAGCAGAGGGACAGGGCTGAACACCGGGGAGCGGTTTTTT
TRBV7-9	TRBJ1-4	many	-	CASSLVGEKLFF	TGTGCCAGCAGCTTAGTTGGTGAAAAACTGTTTTTT
TRBV6-5	TRBJ1-5	-	-	CSSNEDTFGPQHF	TGTTCCAGCAATGAAGACACATTTGGGCCCCAGCATTTT
TRBV5-4	TRBJ2-7	-	TRBD2	CASSRGREGYEQYF	TGTGCCAGCAGCCGCGGAAGGGAGGGCTACGAGCAGTACTTC
TRBV6-5	TRBJ2-5	-	TRBD1	CASSYGSWTGTETQYF	TGTGCCAGCAGTTACGGGTCCTGGACAGGAACAGAGACCCAGTACTTC
TRBV27	TRBJ2-1	few	TRBD2	CASRLAGGMLNNEQFF	TGTGCCAGCAGACTAGCGGGGGGGATGCTAAACAATGAGCAGTTCTTC
TRBV20-1	TRBJ2-3	-	TRBD1	CSALDRDNTDTQYF	TGCAGTGCTTTGGACAGGGATAACACAGATACGCAGTATTTT
TRBV20-1	TRBJ1-1	-	-	CSARGRYTEAFF	TGCAGTGCTAGAGGCAGGTATACTGAAGCTTTCTTT
TRBV6-6	TRBJ1-4	many	-	CASSRDFNEKLFF	TGTGCCAGCAGCAGGGATTTTAATGAAAAACTGTTTTTT
TRBV7-8	TRBJ1-1	many	-	CASSLGGPEAFF	TGTGCCAGCAGCTTAGGAGGTCCGGAAGCTTTCTTT